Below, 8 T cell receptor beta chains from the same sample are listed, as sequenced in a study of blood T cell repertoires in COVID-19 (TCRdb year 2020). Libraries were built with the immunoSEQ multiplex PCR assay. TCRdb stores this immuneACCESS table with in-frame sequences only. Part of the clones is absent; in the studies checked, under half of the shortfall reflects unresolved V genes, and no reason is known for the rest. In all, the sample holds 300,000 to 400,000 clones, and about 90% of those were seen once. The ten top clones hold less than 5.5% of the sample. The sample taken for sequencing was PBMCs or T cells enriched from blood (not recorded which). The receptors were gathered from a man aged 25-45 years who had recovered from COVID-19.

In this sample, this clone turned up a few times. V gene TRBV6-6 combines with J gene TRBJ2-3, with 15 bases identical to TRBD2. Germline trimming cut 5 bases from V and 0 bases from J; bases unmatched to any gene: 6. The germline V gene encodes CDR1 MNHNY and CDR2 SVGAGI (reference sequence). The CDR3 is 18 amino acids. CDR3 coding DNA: TGTGCCAGCAGTCGCGGGACTAGCGGGGGGTCAAGCACAGATACGCAGTATTTT. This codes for CASSRGTSGGSSTDTQYF.

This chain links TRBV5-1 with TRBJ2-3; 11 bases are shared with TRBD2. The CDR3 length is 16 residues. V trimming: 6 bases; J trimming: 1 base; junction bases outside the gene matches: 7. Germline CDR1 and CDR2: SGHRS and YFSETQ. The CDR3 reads CASTPSSGGGTDTQYF. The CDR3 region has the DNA TGCGCCAGCACCCCGAGTAGCGGGGGGGGCACAGATACGCAGTATTTT. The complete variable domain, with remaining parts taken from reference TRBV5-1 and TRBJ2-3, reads KAGVTQTPRYLIKTRGQQVTLSCSPISGHRSVSWYQQTPGQGLQFLFEYFSETQRNKGNFPGRFSGRQFSNSRSEMNVSTLELGDSALYLCASTPSSGGGTDTQYFGPGTRLTVL.

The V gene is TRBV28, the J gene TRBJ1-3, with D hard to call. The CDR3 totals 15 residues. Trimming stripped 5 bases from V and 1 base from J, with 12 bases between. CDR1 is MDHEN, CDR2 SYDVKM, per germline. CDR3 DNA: TGTGCCAGCAGTCCCCCGTCGGAGTCTGGAAACACCATATATTTT. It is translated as CASSPPSESGNTIYF.

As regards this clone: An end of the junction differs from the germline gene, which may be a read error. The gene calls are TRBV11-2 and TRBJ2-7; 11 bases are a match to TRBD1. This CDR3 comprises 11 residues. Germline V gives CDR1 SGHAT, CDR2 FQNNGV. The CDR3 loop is CASSQGTGGDF. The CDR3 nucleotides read TGTGCCAGCAGCCAGGGGACAGGGGGTGACTTC.

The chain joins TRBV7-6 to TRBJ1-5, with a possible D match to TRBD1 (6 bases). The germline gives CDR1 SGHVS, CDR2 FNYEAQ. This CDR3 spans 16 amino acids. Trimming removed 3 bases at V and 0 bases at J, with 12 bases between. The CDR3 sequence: CASSFRGGYSNQPQHF. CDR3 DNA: TGTGCCAGCAGCTTCCGGGGGGGCTATAGCAATCAGCCCCAGCATTTT. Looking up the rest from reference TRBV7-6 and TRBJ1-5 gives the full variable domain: GAGVSQSPRYKVTKRGQDVALRCDPISGHVSLYWYRQALGQGPEFLTYFNYEAQQDKSGLPNDRFSAERPEGSISTLTIQRTEQRDSAMYRCASSFRGGYSNQPQHFGDGTRLSIL.

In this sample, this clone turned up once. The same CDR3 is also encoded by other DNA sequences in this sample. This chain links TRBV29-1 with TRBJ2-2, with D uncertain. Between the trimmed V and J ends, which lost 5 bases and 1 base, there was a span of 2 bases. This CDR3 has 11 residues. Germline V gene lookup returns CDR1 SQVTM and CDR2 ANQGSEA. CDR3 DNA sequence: TGCAGCGTTCTGAACACCGGGGAGCTGTTTTTT. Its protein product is CSVLNTGELFF.

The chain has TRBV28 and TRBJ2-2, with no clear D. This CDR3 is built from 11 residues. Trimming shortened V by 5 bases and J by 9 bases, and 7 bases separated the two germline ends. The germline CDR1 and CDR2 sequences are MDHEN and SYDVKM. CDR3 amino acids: CASSSSWELFF. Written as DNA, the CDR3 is TGTGCCAGCAGTAGCTCGTGGGAGCTGTTTTTT.

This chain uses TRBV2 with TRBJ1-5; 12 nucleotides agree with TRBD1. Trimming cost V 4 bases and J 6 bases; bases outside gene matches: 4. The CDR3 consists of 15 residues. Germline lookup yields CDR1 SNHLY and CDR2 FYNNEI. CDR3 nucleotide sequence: TGTGCCAGCAGTGGGGGACAGGGGGCAGGTCAGCCCCAGCATTTT. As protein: CASSGGQGAGQPQHF.